The next 20 T cell receptor beta chains were all read from a single sample in a study of T cells in women clearing cervical HPV infection. Sequenced by immunoSEQ multiplex PCR; TCRdb stores in-frame clones only, minus some. The record lists tens of thousands of clones, of which the ten most abundant hold approximately 0.98%. Sequencing was performed on blood buffy coat. These TCRs come from a woman aged 18-70 years with a cervical HPV16 infection that either progressed to CIN3+ or cleared (not recorded which).

On this clone itself: The CDR3 end is not reached by the read, which stops 3 residues before it; the germline J gene fills it in. This CDR3 is also generated by other DNA sequences in the sample. This chain uses TRBV18 with TRBJ2-7, with 11 bases identical to TRBD2. The V gene's germline CDR1 is KGHSH and CDR2 LQKENI. CDR3 size: 17 residues. J gave up 6 bases and V 3 bases, and 13 bases lay outside the gene matches. The sequenced part of the CDR3 DNA is TGTGCCAGCTCACCGGGACACCGACTAGCGGGGTATTGCGAG. It codes for CASSPGHRLAGYCE. The full CDR3 reads CASSPGHRLAGYCEQYF.

About this clone itself: The DNA ends 3 residues before the CDR3 does, and the rest of the CDR3 is filled in from the germline J gene. This chain links TRBV7-9 with TRBJ1-2, with no clear D. CDR1 and CDR2 (germline): SEHNR, FQNEAQ (reference sequence). CDR3 length: 12 residues. CDR3 amino acids: CASSLQTDTYTF. The sequenced CDR3 bases are TGTGCCAGCAGCTTACAAACAGATACC.

As to this clone: The read ends 3 residues early relative to the CDR3; the germline J gene fills the gap. This chain links TRBV29-1 with TRBJ2-7; 9 bases map to TRBD1. With V trimmed by 6 bases and J by 0 bases, 9 bases remained unmatched. The CDR3 has 15 residues. Germline V gene sequence: CDR1 SQVTM, CDR2 ANQGSEA. The CDR3 DNA, read in part, is TGCAGCGTCCCAAGACAGGGGGGCCCCTCCTACGAG. Amino acid sequence: CSVPRQGGPSYE. The complete CDR3 protein is CSVPRQGGPSYEQYF.

In regard to this clone: The CDR3 end lies 3 residues beyond the end of the read and is filled in from the germline J gene. The chain couples TRBV19 to TRBJ1-2; D not certain. Per the germline V gene, CDR1 is LNHDA and CDR2 is SQIVND (reference sequence). CDR3 length: 13 residues. The CDR3 bases that were read are TGTGCCAGTAGTATGGCGGCTTCCTACGAC. This gives the protein CASSMAASYD. The CDR3 in its entirety is CASSMAASYDYTF.

A word on this clone: The read is 3 residues too short to cover the CDR3 end, so that end is filled in from the germline J gene. The identical CDR3 is also encoded by other nucleotide sequences in the sample. This chain uses TRBV7-3 with TRBJ1-2; the match to TRBD1 covers 9 bases. This CDR3 region has 18 residues. CDR1 and CDR2 (germline): SGHTA, FQGTGA. Incomplete CDR3 DNA: TGTGCCAGCAGCCCGACAGGGGGAGCTTTTGGAAGGTGGGGTGGG. Amino acids: CASSPTGGAFGRWGG. The whole CDR3 sequence is CASSPTGGAFGRWGGYTF.

Concerning this clone: The read ends 3 residues before the CDR3 terminus; that terminus is restored from the germline J gene. The rearrangement uses TRBV12-3 or TRBV12-4 and TRBJ2-1; 10 bases map to TRBD1. The CDR3 extends over 16 amino acids. The V gene end was trimmed by 5 bases and the J gene end by 3 bases; junction bases not matched to a gene: 7. Here the CDR3 reads CASSPGRDRGYNEQFF. The sequenced part of the CDR3 DNA is TGTGCCAGCAGTCCGGGACGGGACAGGGGCTACAATGAG.

A remark on this clone: Coverage ceases 3 residues before the CDR3 finishes, and the germline J gene fills in the end. The chain uses TRBV12-3 or TRBV12-4 and TRBJ2-2; 7 nucleotides align to TRBD2. The junction had 5 bases not matched to a gene; V was cut back by 6 bases and J by 1 base. The CDR3 loop spans 15 amino acids. This CDR3 is CASSLSGVNTGELFF. The sequenced part of the CDR3 DNA is TGTGCCAGCAGCCTCAGCGGGGTGAACACCGGGGAG.

About this clone itself: The read ends 3 residues early relative to the CDR3; the germline J gene fills the gap. This chain joins TRBV2 and TRBJ2-2; 12 bases fit TRBD1. The V gene's germline CDR1 is SNHLY and CDR2 FYNNEI. The length of the CDR3 is 15 residues. The CDR3 DNA, read in part, is TGTGCCAGCAGTGAATACGGGACAGGGGGCGAAAAG. As protein: CASSEYGTGGEK. The entire CDR3 protein reads CASSEYGTGGEKLFF.

CDR3 DNA, as far as it was read: TGTGCCAGCAATCAGGGGGTGGGGGAGACC. Translation gives CASNQGVGET. The entire CDR3 sequence reads CASNQGVGETQYF. The J gene is TRBJ2-5, the V gene TRBV2; TRBD1 agrees at 7 bases. The read stops 3 residues short of the end of the CDR3; the missing end is completed from the germline J gene. The CDR3 spans 13 residues. Unmatched junction bases numbered 7, after V lost 7 bases and J lost 5 bases. Germline lookup yields CDR1 SNHLY and CDR2 FYNNEI. Looking up the rest from reference TRBV2 and TRBJ2-5 gives the full variable domain: EPEVTQTPSHQVTQMGQEVILRCVPISNHLYFYWYRQILGQKVEFLVSFYNNEISEKSEIFDDQFSVERPDGSNFTLKIRSTKLEDSAMYFCASNQGVGETQYFGPGTRLLVL.

As concerns this clone: The read terminates 3 residues ahead of where the CDR3 ends, so the germline J gene completes it. The rearrangement links TRBV20-1 to TRBJ2-3, with TRBD1 matching 8 bases. J was trimmed by 0 bases and V by 3 bases; bases with no gene match: 2. Germline V gene lookup returns CDR1 DFQATT and CDR2 SNEGSKA (reference sequence). The CDR3 loop spans 14 amino acids. This CDR3 is CSARDRESTDTQYF. Partial CDR3 DNA: TGCAGTGCTAGGGACAGGGAGAGCACAGATACG.

Concerning this clone: The read ends 3 residues early relative to the CDR3; the germline J gene fills the gap. The chain joins TRBV19 to TRBJ2-7, with 9 bases fitting TRBD2. Trimming took 6 bases from V and 3 from J; bases not matched to a gene: 6. This CDR3 region has 14 residues. Germline values: CDR1 LNHDA, CDR2 SQIVND (reference sequence). The DNA read from the CDR3 is TGTGCCAGTAGCCAGACTAGCGGATACTACGAG. Residues: CASSQTSGYYE. The complete CDR3 reads CASSQTSGYYEQYF.

With regard to this clone: The read comes to an end 3 residues before the CDR3 does, leaving the germline J gene to fill in the end. V and J are TRBV7-6 and TRBJ2-2; 8 positions agree with TRBD1. This CDR3 spans 18 amino acids. After removal of 2 bases from V and 1 base from J, the junction contained 9 bases not matched to a gene. Per germline, CDR1 SGHVS and CDR2 FNYEAQ. CDR3 DNA (partial): TGTGCCAGCAGCTTAACGGGCAGGGGGCTAATGAACACCGGGGAG. Amino acids: CASSLTGRGLMNTGE. The entire CDR3 sequence reads CASSLTGRGLMNTGELFF.

As for this clone: Coverage ceases 3 residues before the CDR3 finishes, and the germline J gene fills in the end. This chain joins TRBV6-1 and TRBJ2-3; the D gene is possibly TRBD2 (7 bases). The CDR3 totals 14 residues. Germline CDR1 MNHNS, CDR2 SASEGT. The sequenced part of the CDR3 DNA is TGTGCCAGCAGTGAAGCGGGGGGGCATGAGACG. Translation: CASSEAGGHET. The whole CDR3 region reads CASSEAGGHETQYF.

As for this clone: The missing CDR3 end, 3 residues past where the read stops, is filled in from the germline J gene. The chain is built from TRBV20-1 and TRBJ2-5, with D possibly being TRBD1 (6 bases). Trimming stripped 2 bases from V and 4 bases from J, with 20 bases between. Germline loops: CDR1 DFQATT, CDR2 SNEGSKA (reference sequence). This CDR3 is built from 16 residues. The sequenced CDR3 bases are TGCAGTGCTAGAAAATGGTCTAGTCAGGGGAGAGAGACC. As protein: CSARKWSSQGRET. The whole CDR3 sequence reads CSARKWSSQGRETQYF.

The CDR3 DNA, read in part, is TGTGCCAGCAGTGGGTCAGACACAGATACG. Encoded protein: CASSGSDTDT. The CDR3, in full, reads CASSGSDTDTQYF. V usage is TRBV6-1 and J usage is TRBJ2-3; D unresolved. The CDR3 end is not reached by the read, which stops 3 residues before it; the germline J gene fills it in. CDR3 length: 13 residues. Germline V CDR1 and CDR2: MNHNS, SASEGT. With 4 bases removed from V and 2 bases from J, the gap between germline ends came to 7 bases.

The part of the CDR3 DNA that was read is TGTGCCAGCCCTCCTGACCGGGGGGGGGTGGGCGCCTACGAG. As protein: CASPPDRGGVGAYE. The CDR3 in its entirety is CASPPDRGGVGAYEQYF. The chain couples TRBV12-3 or TRBV12-4 to TRBJ2-7, with 8 bases that match TRBD2. The read stops 3 residues short of the end of the CDR3; the missing end is completed from the germline J gene. The length of the CDR3 is 17 residues. J gave up 2 bases and V 8 bases, and 17 bases lay outside the gene matches.

Details on this clone: Read sequence stops 3 residues before the CDR3 end, and the germline J gene provides the missing end. The rearrangement uses TRBV18 and TRBJ2-1; TRBD2 might be the D (5 bases). V lost 1 base to trimming and J lost 3 bases, with 10 bases between them. Germline values: CDR1 KGHSH, CDR2 LQKENI. This CDR3 has 15 residues. CDR3 DNA (partial): TGTGCCAGCTCACCACGAACTAGACTCTACAATGAG. Amino acids: CASSPRTRLYNE. The entire CDR3 is CASSPRTRLYNEQFF.

To note about this clone: Read data end 3 residues before the CDR3 end; the end is taken from the germline J gene. The rearrangement links TRBV12-3 or TRBV12-4 to TRBJ1-6; TRBD1 aligns across 7 bases. The V gene end was trimmed by 5 bases and the J gene end by 4 bases; junction bases not matched to a gene: 5. The CDR3 is made up of 15 amino acids. The part of the CDR3 DNA that was read is TGTGCCAGCAGTCTAGGGGGACAGTATAATTCACCC. Amino acids: CASSLGGQYNSP. The full CDR3 sequence reads CASSLGGQYNSPLHF.

A remark on this clone: The read terminates 3 residues ahead of where the CDR3 ends, so the germline J gene completes it. The V and J genes are TRBV19 and TRBJ1-5; TRBD1 matches at 7 bases. With V trimmed by 6 bases and J by 3 bases, 11 bases remained unmatched. The CDR3 sequence is 16 residues long. Germline values: CDR1 LNHDA, CDR2 SQIVND (reference sequence). The CDR3 loop is CASSKRQGQSNQPQHF. The sequenced part of the CDR3 DNA is TGTGCCAGTAGCAAACGACAGGGCCAATCCAATCAGCCC.

Comments on this clone: The CDR3 goes on 3 residues after the read ends, and that part is filled in from the germline J gene. J is TRBJ2-2 and V is TRBV30, with 10 bases that match TRBD1. The V gene's germline CDR1 is GTSNPN and CDR2 SVGIG (reference sequence). The V segment lost 1 base and the J segment 5 bases; nucleotides outside the gene matches: 13. CDR3 length equals 18 residues. The CDR3: CAWSGQRPGQGWTGELFF. The DNA read from the CDR3 is TGTGCCTGGAGTGGACAACGACCGGGACAGGGGTGGACCGGGGAG.